This T cell receptor (beta chain) was found in a study of T cell responses to AZD1222 COVID-19 vaccine. Using immunoSEQ multiplex PCR, the repertoire was profiled, and TCRdb retains in-frame clones only, with some absent. Among some 110,000 clones listed, about 90% were seen once. Germline V CDR1 and CDR2: SNHLY, FYNNEI. Trimming cost V 6 bases and J 6 bases; bases outside gene matches: 4. The CDR3 runs 15 residues. This sample comprised peripheral blood, obtained on day 0 of AZD1222 vaccination. The chain recombines TRBV2 with TRBJ2-2; 13 nucleotides match TRBD2. The clonotype was recovered from an adult in good health. CDR3 DNA sequence: TGTGCCAGCAGAAGGACTAGCGGGAGCGCCGGGGAGCTGTTTTTT. This codes for CASRRTSGSAGELFF.